These 22 T cell receptor beta chains share one sample of origin, sequenced in a study of blood T cell repertoires in COVID-19. TCRdb keeps only in-frame clones here, not all; method: immunoSEQ multiplex PCR. This sample has about 120,000 clones; just under 90% occur once, and the top ten carry 2% to 2.5%. Sequenced sample: peripheral blood. These receptors came from a woman aged 45-59 years with acute or convalescent COVID-19.

The CDR3 DNA is TGTGCCAGCAGCCCCTTCCGGGACAGTAACCTCAATCAGCCCCAGCATTTT. Its protein is CASSPFRDSNLNQPQHF. The V and J genes are TRBV2 and TRBJ1-5; the match to TRBD1 covers 7 bases. Trimming took 6 bases from V and 3 from J; bases not matched to a gene: 14. CDR1 is SNHLY and CDR2 is FYNNEI in the germline V gene. The CDR3 contains 17 residues.

This chain connects TRBV12-3 or TRBV12-4 to TRBJ1-3; no clear D gene. The CDR3 runs 13 residues. V lost 3 bases and J 4 bases, leaving 7 bases between the germline ends. Here the CDR3 reads CASSFGFGNTIYF. CDR3 DNA: TGTGCCAGCAGTTTCGGGTTCGGAAACACCATATATTTT.

This chain links TRBV11-3 with TRBJ2-7; 7 bases agree with TRBD1. J was trimmed by 3 bases and V by 5 bases; bases with no gene match: 7. Germline values: CDR1 SGHNT, CDR2 YENEEA. The CDR3 covers 14 residues. CDR3 sequence: CASSHRQGYYEQYF. The CDR3 nucleotides are TGTGCCAGCAGCCACAGACAGGGATACTACGAGCAGTACTTC.

This clone has a single count. One end of the junction varies from germline; a read error may be responsible. The V gene is TRBV7-2, the J gene TRBJ2-1; unclear D gene. Germline lookup yields CDR1 SGHTA and CDR2 FQGNSA. The CDR3 totals 11 residues. The CDR3 spells CASTSFNEQFF. For the CDR3, the DNA is TGTGCCAGCACCTCCTTCAATGAGCAGTTCTTC.

In this sample, this clone turned up a few times. The CDR3 spells CASSEYRGRGTEAFF. The CDR3 nucleotides read TGTGCCAGCAGTGAGTACAGGGGGCGCGGGACTGAAGCTTTCTTT. V is TRBV2 and J is TRBJ1-1, with 9 bases fitting TRBD1. Trimming took 3 bases from V and 5 from J; bases not matched to a gene: 7. CDR1 and CDR2 (germline): SNHLY, FYNNEI. CDR3 length: 15 amino acids.

This clone appeared a single time. J is TRBJ2-6 and V is TRBV5-4; D gene unclear. V was clipped by 7 bases and J by 4 bases, with 6 bases between them. The CDR3 runs to 12 residues. Germline V lookup: CDR1 SGHNT, CDR2 YYREEE (reference sequence). Written as DNA, the CDR3 is TGTGCCAGCGGAGACGGGGCCAACGTCCTGACTTTC. The encoded protein is CASGDGANVLTF.

V gene TRBV7-8 combines with J gene TRBJ2-3; TRBD2 is a possible D gene (5 bases). Trimming stripped 6 bases from V and 6 bases from J, with 16 bases between. The germline V gene encodes CDR1 SGHVS and CDR2 FQNEAQ. The length of the CDR3 is 14 residues. CDR3 sequence (DNA): TGTGCCAGCAGTTCGGGATTCTCTGGGGATACGCAGTATTTT. Amino acid sequence: CASSSGFSGDTQYF.

The chain combines TRBV7-9 with TRBJ2-1, with a possible D match to TRBD2 (6 bases). In germline, CDR1 is SEHNR, CDR2 FQNEAQ (reference sequence). The V and J ends lost 4 bases and 9 bases respectively, with 13 bases between them. The CDR3 is 13 amino acids. For the CDR3, the DNA is TGTGCCAGCAGCTCAGTACTAGCATCTGAGCAGTTCTTC. Translation: CASSSVLASEQFF.

This clone was seen a single time. The rearrangement joins TRBV27 to TRBJ2-3; a possible D gene is TRBD1 (5 bases). Per germline, CDR1 MNHEY and CDR2 SMNVEV (reference sequence). Trimming cost V 4 bases and J 7 bases, with 27 bases left between them. This CDR3 has 18 residues. The CDR3 nucleotides read TGTGCCAGCAGTTCACCACCACCAACGACAGCCTTGAGGAATACGCAGTATTTT. Its translation: CASSSPPPTTALRNTQYF.

This sequence joins TRBV27 and TRBJ2-4; perhaps TRBD2 as D (6 bases). V lost 6 bases and J 4 bases, leaving 10 bases between the germline ends. CDR1 is MNHEY, CDR2 SMNVEV, per germline (reference sequence). This CDR3 has 13 amino acids. The CDR3 sequence is CASSPAGKNIQYF. For the CDR3, the DNA is TGTGCCAGCAGCCCGGCGGGAAAAAACATTCAGTACTTC.

This clone was observed a single time. The CDR3 sequence: CASSFSEVDGYTF. The CDR3 region has the DNA TGTGCCAGCAGCTTTTCCGAGGTAGATGGCTACACCTTC. The gene calls are TRBV7-2 and TRBJ1-2; no clear D gene. Trimming removed 3 bases from V and 6 bases from J, with 11 bases in between. CDR3 length: 13 amino acids. Germline assignment: CDR1 SGHTA and CDR2 FQGNSA.

The chain joins TRBV24-1 to TRBJ2-3; 10 bases are shared with TRBD1. The germline V gene has CDR1 KGHDR and CDR2 SFDVKD. The V segment lost 9 bases and the J segment 4 bases; nucleotides outside the gene matches: 9. The CDR3 is 15 amino acids. CDR3 loop: CATAPTGTGADTQYF. CDR3 coding DNA: TGTGCCACCGCACCGACGGGGACAGGGGCAGATACGCAGTATTTT.

This chain links TRBV11-3 with TRBJ1-2; D may be TRBD1 (6 bases). Germline values: CDR1 SGHNT, CDR2 YENEEA. This CDR3 has 13 residues. The V end was cut by 6 bases, the J end by 0 bases, with 8 bases between. The CDR3 nucleotides are TGTGCCAGCAGGGCAGGGGCTAACTATGGCTACACCTTC. Residues: CASRAGANYGYTF.

This chain joins TRBV5-1 and TRBJ2-7; 8 positions agree with TRBD2. This CDR3 contains 15 residues. Germline loops: CDR1 SGHRS, CDR2 YFSETQ. The junction had 7 bases not matched to a gene; V was cut back by 3 bases and J by 2 bases. CDR3 in DNA: TGCGCCAGCAGCTCCGGTCTAGCGGGCACCTACGAGCAGTACTTC. Translated: CASSSGLAGTYEQYF.

The chain's CDR3 is CASSQGTGSGSYEQYF. As DNA, the CDR3 is TGCGCCAGCAGCCAAGGGACAGGCTCGGGATCCTACGAGCAGTACTTC. The chain employs TRBV4-3 and TRBJ2-7, with 7 bases that match TRBD1. V dropped 1 base and J dropped 1; count of bases not matched to a gene: 7. Germline CDR1 reads LGHNA; CDR2 reads YSLEER. The CDR3 runs to 16 residues.

The chain employs TRBV7-2 and TRBJ2-3; 8 bases align to TRBD2. The CDR3 has 14 amino acids. The V gene end was trimmed by 5 bases and the J gene end by 6 bases; junction bases not matched to a gene: 7. Germline V gene data show CDR1 as SGHTA and CDR2 as FQGNSA. Here the CDR3 DNA reads TGTGCCAGCAGCGTCGGGGGGGAACCTGATACGCAGTATTTT. Translated: CASSVGGEPDTQYF.

As regards this clone: Other DNA sequences in the sample encode the same CDR3. The rearrangement joins TRBV10-3 to TRBJ1-2; 11 bases match TRBD1. Germline V CDR1 and CDR2: ENHRY, SYGVKD. The CDR3 loop spans 11 amino acids. The V and J ends lost 9 bases and 7 bases, in that order; junction bases with no gene match: 1. The DNA for the CDR3 is TGTGCCATAGGGACAGGGGGTGGCTACACCTTC. It yields the protein CAIGTGGGYTF.

A remark on this clone: Other DNA sequences in this sample translate to the same CDR3. The chain links TRBV28 to TRBJ2-6; D may be TRBD1 (6 bases). V dropped 3 bases and J dropped 2 bases, with 14 bases sitting between them. Germline V lookup: CDR1 MDHEN, CDR2 SYDVKM. This CDR3 spans 17 amino acids. The CDR3 here is CASSLRRGWAGANVLTF. Written as DNA, the CDR3 is TGTGCCAGCAGTTTGCGTAGGGGGTGGGCTGGGGCCAACGTCCTGACTTTC.

The CDR3 is CASSLTRGVVETQYF. The CDR3 DNA sequence: TGTGCCAGCAGCTTAACACGCGGGGTTGTGGAGACCCAGTACTTC. This rearrangement joins TRBV7-2 to TRBJ2-5, with D perhaps matching TRBD2 (6 bases). Trimming took 2 bases from V and 5 from J, leaving 15 bases between them. CDR3 length: 15 residues. Per germline, CDR1 SGHTA and CDR2 FQGNSA.

The rearrangement links TRBV19 to TRBJ1-6; 10 nucleotides match TRBD1. The CDR3 covers 16 residues. V shed 6 bases, J shed 8 bases, and the junction held 10 bases outside the gene matches. Germline assignment: CDR1 LNHDA and CDR2 SQIVND (reference sequence). The DNA for the CDR3 is TGTGCCAGTAGCAGGAGAGCCGGGACAGGGGATTCACCCCTCCACTTT. Translation: CASSRRAGTGDSPLHF.

The rearrangement uses TRBV24-1 and TRBJ2-1; maybe TRBD2 (6 bases). V was trimmed by 8 bases and J by 0 bases, leaving 19 bases between them. Germline V gene lookup returns CDR1 KGHDR and CDR2 SFDVKD. This CDR3 has 17 residues. CDR3 amino acids: CATNKMGRSRSYNEQFF. CDR3 sequence (DNA): TGTGCCACCAATAAAATGGGGAGGAGCCGCTCCTACAATGAGCAGTTCTTC.

The CDR3 loop is CAWTLAGTNNEQFF. DNA for the CDR3: TGTGCCTGGACCCTTGCGGGGACGAACAATGAGCAGTTCTTC. The rearrangement uses TRBV30 and TRBJ2-1; tentative D call: TRBD2 (6 bases). From germline, CDR1 is GTSNPN and CDR2 SVGIG (reference sequence). V lost 4 bases and J lost 5, with 15 bases in between. The CDR3 loop spans 14 amino acids.